These T cell receptor beta chains were read from a single sample in a study of blood T cell repertoires in COVID-19. Profiled with immunoSEQ multiplex PCR; TCRdb holds only in-frame clones, not every one. This table holds over 200,000 clones, approximately 80% found once. Sample: peripheral blood. These receptors were obtained from a woman of 80 years or more with active or convalescent COVID-19. The CDR3 runs from the conserved cysteine through the conserved F or W. The order of the fields is clone size, V gene, J gene, D gene, CDR3 protein, CDR3 DNA. D genes are given only for firm matches. Clone size is stated in some rows and not others, as once, few, many or a class when expanded.

NA	TRBV27	TRBJ1-2	NA	CASSLSGVTNYGYTF	TGTGCCAGCAGTTTAAGCGGGGTAACTAACTATGGCTACACCTTC
few	TRBV6-4	TRBJ2-5	NA	CASSENRFGTQYF	TGTGCCAGCAGTGAAAACAGGTTTGGGACCCAGTACTTC
few	TRBV27	TRBJ2-7	NA	CASSPRRGSTYEQYF	TGTGCCAGCAGTCCACGCAGGGGCAGCACCTACGAGCAGTACTTC
few	TRBV5-6	TRBJ1-1	NA	CASSAAILIRRTEAFF	TGTGCCAGCAGCGCGGCCATTTTGATACGTAGGACTGAAGCTTTCTTT
NA	TRBV5-1	TRBJ2-7	NA	CASSSGSDEQYF	TGCGCCAGCAGCTCTGGCAGCGACGAGCAGTACTTC
NA	TRBV9	TRBJ2-7	NA	CASSVAGSAYEQYF	TGTGCCAGCAGCGTAGCTGGGAGTGCCTACGAGCAGTACTTC
once	TRBV15	TRBJ2-1	NA	CATSRVGAKINEQFF	TGTGCCACCAGCAGAGTGGGGGCCAAGATAAATGAGCAGTTCTTC
NA	TRBV7-2	TRBJ2-7	TRBD2	CASSLARRLAGEPSPYEQYF	TGTGCCAGCAGCTTAGCGCGGAGACTAGCGGGAGAGCCAAGCCCCTACGAGCAGTACTTC
NA	TRBV7-2	TRBJ2-5	TRBD1	CASSKAFQGALETQYF	TGTGCCAGCAGCAAAGCATTCCAGGGGGCTTTGGAGACCCAGTACTTC
NA	TRBV7-2	TRBJ1-2	NA	CASSFYVGTANYGYTF	TGTGCCAGCAGCTTTTATGTTGGGACTGCTAACTATGGCTACACCTTC
NA	TRBV14	TRBJ2-1	NA	CASRQGGSNEQFF	TGTGCCAGCAGACAGGGAGGGAGCAATGAGCAGTTCTTC
NA	TRBV11-1	TRBJ1-1	NA	CASSLGRNTEAFF	TGTGCCAGCAGCTTAGGCAGGAACACTGAAGCTTTCTTT
NA	TRBV5-4	TRBJ2-1	TRBD2	CASSFGGATYNEQFF	TGTGCCAGCAGCTTCGGGGGGGCCACCTACAATGAGCAGTTCTTC
NA	TRBV29-1	TRBJ1-2	NA	CSVGTNGYTF	TGCAGCGTCGGGACTAATGGCTACACCTTC
NA	TRBV3-1/TRBV3-2	TRBJ1-3	NA	CASSQGYGAGNTIYF	TGTGCCAGCAGCCAAGGATACGGTGCTGGAAACACCATATATTTT
NA	TRBV7-2	TRBJ2-5	TRBD2	CASSLNPAGGPETQYF	TGTGCCAGCAGCTTAAACCCAGCGGGGGGGCCGGAGACCCAGTACTTC
NA	TRBV28	TRBJ1-6	NA	CASSLGDRVYNSPLHF	TGTGCCAGCAGTTTAGGTGACAGAGTCTATAATTCACCCCTCCACTTT
NA	TRBV6-2/TRBV6-3	TRBJ1-5	NA	CASSSPYQPQHF	TGTGCCAGCAGTTCCCCATATCAGCCCCAGCATTTT
NA	TRBV5-8	TRBJ2-5	TRBD2	CASSSKLAGGPRQETQYF	TGTGCCAGCAGCTCTAAGTTAGCGGGAGGGCCGAGGCAAGAGACCCAGTACTTC
NA	TRBV6-6	TRBJ1-4	TRBD1	CASSLDRGGKKLFF	TGTGCCAGCAGTCTGGACAGGGGCGGCAAAAAACTGTTTTTT
NA	TRBV5-6	TRBJ1-2	TRBD1	CASSLQGAVYTF	TGTGCCAGCAGCTTGCAGGGGGCCGTCTACACCTTC
once	TRBV6-6	TRBJ2-5	TRBD2	CASSYSSLAGETQYF	TGTGCCAGCAGTTACTCTAGTTTAGCGGGGGAGACCCAGTACTTC
NA	TRBV19	TRBJ2-5	TRBD1	CASSIGDRQETQYF	TGTGCCAGTAGTATCGGGGACAGACAAGAGACCCAGTACTTC
NA	TRBV7-9	TRBJ2-5	NA	CASSLRQLETQYF	TGTGCCAGCAGCTTGAGACAGCTGGAGACCCAGTACTTC
NA	TRBV5-4	TRBJ2-3	NA	CASRPMRTDTQYF	TGTGCCAGCAGACCTATGCGGACAGATACGCAGTATTTT
NA	TRBV2	TRBJ1-1	NA	CASGVRDTEAFF	TGTGCCAGCGGAGTTCGTGACACTGAAGCTTTCTTT
NA	TRBV27	TRBJ1-4	NA	CASSLGGATNEKLFF	TGTGCCAGCAGTTTAGGCGGCGCAACTAATGAAAAACTGTTTTTT
NA	TRBV7-3	TRBJ1-1	NA	CASSFGGLNTEAFF	TGTGCCAGCAGCTTTGGGGGGTTGAACACTGAAGCTTTCTTT
NA	TRBV19	TRBJ1-2	TRBD1	CASSETGTYGYTF	TGTGCCAGTAGTGAGACAGGGACCTATGGCTACACCTTC
NA	TRBV6-5	TRBJ1-3	NA	CASGATGVHTIYF	TGTGCCAGTGGCGCTACGGGTGTTCACACCATATATTTT
NA	TRBV7-2	TRBJ2-7	TRBD1	CASSIRQGVYEQYF	TGTGCCAGCAGCATACGACAGGGTGTATACGAGCAGTACTTC
once	TRBV7-9	TRBJ2-2	NA	CASSYDGTGELFF	TGTGCCAGCAGCTACGACGGGACCGGGGAGCTGTTTTTT
NA	TRBV7-2	TRBJ1-2	NA	CASSLWADYGYTF	TGTGCCAGCAGCTTGTGGGCAGACTATGGCTACACCTTC
NA	TRBV6-5	TRBJ2-1	NA	CASSYDSSYNEQFF	TGTGCCAGCAGTTACGATAGCTCCTACAATGAGCAGTTCTTC
NA	TRBV7-9	TRBJ1-4	TRBD1	CASSPRGSTNEKLFF	TGTGCCAGCAGCCCCAGGGGGTCAACTAATGAAAAACTGTTTTTT
NA	TRBV3-1/TRBV3-2	TRBJ1-2	TRBD1	CASSGTGLYGYTF	TGTGCCAGCAGCGGGACAGGGCTCTATGGCTACACCTTC
once	TRBV11-2	TRBJ2-2	TRBD2	CASSPPGLAGATGELFF	TGTGCCAGCAGCCCCCCCGGACTAGCGGGGGCCACCGGGGAGCTGTTTTTT
NA	TRBV7-2	TRBJ1-4	NA	CASSQRGHTNEKLFF	TGTGCCAGCAGCCAGCGGGGACACACTAATGAAAAACTGTTTTTT
NA	TRBV4-3	TRBJ2-1	TRBD2	CASSQEFAPSGYNEQFF	TGCGCCAGCAGCCAAGAATTTGCTCCTAGCGGCTACAATGAGCAGTTCTTC
NA	TRBV30	TRBJ1-6	NA	CAWSVGRGDFPLHF	TGTGCCTGGAGCGTCGGACGGGGGGATTTCCCCCTCCACTTT
NA	TRBV5-4	TRBJ2-1	TRBD2	CASSLTSGWNNEQFF	TGTGCCAGCAGCTTGACTAGCGGGTGGAACAATGAGCAGTTCTTC
few	TRBV5-8	TRBJ1-5	NA	CASSSSYGTLNQPQHF	TGTGCCAGCAGCTCTTCATACGGGACACTTAATCAGCCCCAGCATTTT
NA	TRBV11-2	TRBJ2-2	NA	CASSRTDTGELFF	TGTGCCAGCAGTCGGACAGACACCGGGGAGCTGTTTTTT
NA	TRBV7-8	TRBJ2-7	NA	CASSLVGGNSYEQYF	TGTGCCAGCAGCTTAGTAGGCGGGAACTCCTACGAGCAGTACTTC
NA	TRBV18	TRBJ2-3	NA	CASSPAARERNTQYF	TGTGCCAGCTCACCCGCTGCGCGGGAACGGAATACGCAGTATTTT
NA	TRBV7-6	TRBJ1-3	TRBD1	CASSLADRGEIRNTIYF	TGTGCCAGCAGCTTAGCGGACAGGGGGGAAATCAGAAACACCATATATTTT
NA	TRBV5-1	TRBJ1-3	NA	CASSPVGAGNTIYF	TGCGCCAGCAGCCCAGTGGGGGCAGGAAACACCATATATTTT
NA	TRBV29-1	TRBJ2-1	NA	CSVGNQGVYVNEQFF	TGCAGCGTTGGAAACCAGGGTGTATACGTGAATGAGCAGTTCTTC
once	TRBV19	TRBJ2-6	NA	CASSIMGGSGANVLTF	TGTGCCAGTAGTATAATGGGGGGCTCTGGGGCCAACGTCCTGACTTTC
NA	TRBV19	TRBJ1-1	NA	CASSIQGWDTEAFF	TGTGCCAGTAGTATCCAGGGATGGGACACTGAAGCTTTCTTT
NA	TRBV30	TRBJ2-7	NA	CAWSLGGYAYEQYF	TGTGCCTGGAGTCTAGGGGGTTACGCCTACGAGCAGTACTTC